The sequence of this T cell receptor (beta chain) was determined in a study of T cells in Graves' hyperthyroidism and ophthalmopathy. Study results and caveats: Ophthalmopathy was predicted by the model a median of 6.5 months ahead of onset.

Deletions cut 6 bases from V and 0 bases from J, with 9 bases between. This CDR3 has 15 amino acids. Germline V gene lookup returns CDR1 SNHLY and CDR2 FYNNEI. Graves' hyperthyroidism was deemed stable given no ophthalmopathy progression within 18 months. Diagnoses used clinical symptoms, serum thyroxine and TRAb, thyroid ultrasound and orbital computed tomography. Authors of the study amplified TCR beta CDR3 regions from RNA transcripts. When the TCR CDR3 underwent first-round RT-PCR, the HTBI primer set was used. TCRdb ran MiXCR on the multiplex PCR reads and lists one entry per CDR3 protein. The sample holds approximately 380,000 distinct CDR3 sequences; under 20% are singletons and the top ten take 3.5% to 4%. This clonotype was recorded many times. No antigen is known for it.

This chain connects TRBV2 to TRBJ2-6; no clear D. This clonotype was obtained from a woman aged 18-30 years with Graves' hyperthyroidism. The sequenced sample consisted of blood. CDR3: CASSLVDSGANVLTF. DNA for the CDR3: TGTGCCAGCAGCCTAGTTGACTCTGGGGCCAACGTCCTGACTTTC.